This T cell receptor beta chain was documented in a study of T cells in Graves' hyperthyroidism and ophthalmopathy (dated by TCRdb to about 2019). At the level of the whole study: Peripheral blood was sampled at the time of initial diagnosis, prior to any treatment. In addition, the study compared T-cell repertoires in thyroid tissue and in blood from roughly 6 Graves' hyperthyroidism patients. For training and testing, the 100 or so patients in the discovery cohort were randomly divided in a 7:3 ratio. An independent validation cohort of some 18 hyperthyroidism patients and roughly 16 patients who later progressed to ophthalmopathy tested prospective prediction of ophthalmopathy. A discovery cohort of about a hundred patients, about 44 with Graves' ophthalmopathy and about 58 with stable Graves' hyperthyroidism, was used to find distinguishing TCR V-J signatures. Following sampling, methimazole starting at 30 mg daily was given to hyperthyroidism patients, and high-dose intravenous methylprednisolone was given to ophthalmopathy patients. The paper describes TCR Vbeta CDR3 sequencing of 130 to 150 peripheral blood samples, made up of 43 ophthalmopathy patients, around 73 hyperthyroidism patients and around 17 progressor patients.

In this sample, this clonotype turned up a few times. It has no known antigen specificity. Within one base of it there is no much larger clone, and no base qualities were kept. The germline V gene (reference sequence) supplies CDR1 MNHNY and CDR2 SVGAGI. The CDR3, cysteine through phenylalanine, is 12 amino acids long. Here the CDR3 DNA is all that survives: 36 bases in frame from base 1. The germline ends are 10 bases apart after V is trimmed by 6 bases and J by 4 bases. A patient counted as having stable Graves' hyperthyroidism if no progression to ophthalmopathy occurred over 18 months of follow-up. The hyperthyroidism patients were between 18 and 65 years old and newly diagnosed, with a disease duration of less than 2 months. Patients with uncontrolled infections, other autoimmune diseases, pregnancy or lactation were excluded. Clinical symptoms, serum thyroxine and TRAb, thyroid ultrasound, and orbital computed tomography formed the basis for the diagnoses. Ficoll-Paque density gradient centrifugation was used to isolate PBMCs from about 9.4 ml of fresh peripheral blood. Trizol reagent was used to extract total RNA, and RNA quality was then checked on an Agilent 2100 Bioanalyzer.

TCR beta CDR3 regions were amplified from RNA transcripts. A first-round RT-PCR of the TCR CDR3 used the HTBI primer set with the Qiagen OneStep RT-PCR kit. The libraries were constructed in a second round of multiplex PCR and then size-selected and purified. Libraries were sequenced paired-end with 100 bp reads on an Illumina HiSeq2000. Regarding the original processing steps: SOAPnuke was used to process the raw data, throwing out any read that contained adapters or uncalled bases, had a mean Phred below 15, or lacked an exact constant-primer or identifier match. COPE v1.2.5 was used to merge high-quality paired reads, and clonotypes were defined as unique nucleotide sequences. MiTCR v1.1 was used to align the clonotypes against IMGT TRBV, TRBD and TRBJ reference segments. Analysis was restricted to V-J combinations with a frequency above 0.0001, which covered 99% to 99.2% of repertoires. The TCS score was defined as F50 (clonal expansion) divided by E x V (chaos), with BLOSUM62-based TCRdist calculated between CDR3 peptides within each V-J. Welch's t-statistics and random forest reduced 514 V-J features to roughly 13, which were used in a naive Bayes classifier (R e1071). The Morisita-Horn index was used to measure how similar the thyroid and blood repertoires were. In-frame beta chains were kept once TCRdb had trimmed the public reads at Q25 with fastp and called clones with MiXCR. All rows with the same CDR3 protein become a single entry with the most common DNA and genes. The V and J calls reflect TCRdb's pipeline rather than the authors' work. The sample data list hundreds of thousands of distinct CDR3 sequences, and roughly 40% of these were observed just once. In total, the top ten clones hold approximately 10% of the sample.

Beyond this particular receptor, the publication reports: Sample size was not statistically predetermined, and blinding of investigators to group allocation was not performed. Blood samples also contained most of the expanded thyroid clonotypes (frequency above 0.001), which suggests that blood repertoires may reflect thyroid immune responses. In validation, the model predicted progression to ophthalmopathy with 65% to 71% sensitivity and 72% to 85% specificity, a median of 6.5 months before onset. Ophthalmopathy was separated from stable hyperthyroidism by a 13 V-J signature model, with about 86% sensitivity and approximately 84% specificity obtained in cross-validation and 80%/75% obtained in testing.

The sample consisted of blood. The sequence came from a man aged 18 to 35 with Graves' hyperthyroidism. Here the chain combines TRBV6-6 and TRBJ2-7; the D gene lacks a confident call. The sequenced DNA: TGTGCCAGCAGGGAACAGTCTTACGAGCAGTACTTC. Its protein is CASREQSYEQYF.